This T cell receptor beta chain was sequenced during a study of control samples from healthy donors and cancer patients (dated by TCRdb to 2020 to 2021). For this clone: Its antigen is unknown. No quality values exist for individual bases; no much larger clone is one base distant.

In the germline V gene (reference sequence), CDR1 corresponds to LNHDA and CDR2 to SQIVND. V is pruned by 2 bases and J by 7 bases, leaving 9 bases of the junction without a gene match. Taken from cysteine to phenylalanine, the CDR3 has 16 residues. Only the CDR3 part of the read is kept: 48 bases, read in frame from the first base. Library preparation used the immunoSEQ multiplex PCR assay. TCRdb's version of the immuneACCESS table is confined to in-frame rearrangements and falls short of the full clone set. An unresolved V gene accounts for under half of the shortfall where checked; the remainder is of unknown origin. The sample table records about 69,000 clones; roughly 84% of these occur just once. The ten largest clones represent 2.9% of the sample.

What was sequenced was PBMCs. The sequence was obtained from a woman aged 50 to 60 with lung cancer. The chain joins TRBV19 to TRBJ2-1; 9 bases in the junction line up with TRBD1. The nucleotide sequence is given as TGTGCCAGTAGTATATGGGGGGACAGGGTAGGGAATGAGCAGTTCTTC. This sequence encodes CASSIWGDRVGNEQFF. Beyond the CDR3, the reference TRBV19 and TRBJ2-1 genes provide the residues; the full variable domain reads: DGGITQSPKYLFRKEGQNVTLSCEQNLNHDAMYWYRQDPGQGLRLIYYSQIVNDFQKGDIAEGYSVSREKKESFPLTVTSAQKNPTAFYLCASSIWGDRVGNEQFFGPGTRLTVL.